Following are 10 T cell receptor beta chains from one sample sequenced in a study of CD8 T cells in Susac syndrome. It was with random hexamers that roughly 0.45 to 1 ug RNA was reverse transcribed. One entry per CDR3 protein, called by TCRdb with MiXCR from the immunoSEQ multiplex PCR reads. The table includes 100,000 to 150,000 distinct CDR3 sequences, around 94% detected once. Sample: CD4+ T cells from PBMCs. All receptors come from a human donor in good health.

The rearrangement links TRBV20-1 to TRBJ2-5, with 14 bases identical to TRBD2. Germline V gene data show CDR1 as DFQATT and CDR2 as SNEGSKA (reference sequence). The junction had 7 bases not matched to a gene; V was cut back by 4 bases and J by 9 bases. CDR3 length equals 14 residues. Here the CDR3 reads CSAKPGLAGVPQYF. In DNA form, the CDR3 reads TGCAGTGCTAAACCGGGACTAGCGGGAGTGCCCCAGTACTTC.

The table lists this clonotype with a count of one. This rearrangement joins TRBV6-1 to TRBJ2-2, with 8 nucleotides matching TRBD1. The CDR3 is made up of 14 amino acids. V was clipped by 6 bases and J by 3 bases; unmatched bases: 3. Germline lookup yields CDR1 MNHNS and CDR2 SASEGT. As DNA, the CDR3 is TGTGCCAGCAGCGGACAGGGCCACACCGGGGAGCTGTTTTTT. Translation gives CASSGQGHTGELFF.

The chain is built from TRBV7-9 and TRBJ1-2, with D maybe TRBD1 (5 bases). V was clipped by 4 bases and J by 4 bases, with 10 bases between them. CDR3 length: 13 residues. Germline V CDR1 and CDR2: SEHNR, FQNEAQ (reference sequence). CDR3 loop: CASSSDSSYGYTF. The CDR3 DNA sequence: TGTGCCAGCAGCTCCGACAGCTCCTATGGCTACACCTTC.

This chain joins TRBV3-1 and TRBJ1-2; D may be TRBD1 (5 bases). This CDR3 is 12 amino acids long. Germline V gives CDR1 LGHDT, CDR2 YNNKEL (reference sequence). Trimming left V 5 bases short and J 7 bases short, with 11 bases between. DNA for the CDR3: TGTGCCAGCAGCGCAGGGTCTTCTGGCTACACCTTC. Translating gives CASSAGSSGYTF.

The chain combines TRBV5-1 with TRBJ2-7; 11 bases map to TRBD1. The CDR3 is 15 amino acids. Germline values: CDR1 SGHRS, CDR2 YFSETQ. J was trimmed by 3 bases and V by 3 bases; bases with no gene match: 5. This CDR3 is CASSWDRGDLYEQYF. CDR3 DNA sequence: TGCGCCAGCAGCTGGGACAGGGGGGACCTCTACGAGCAGTACTTC.

The CDR3 DNA sequence: TGTGCCAGCAGCTTAAACTCAGATACGCAGTATTTT. This sequence encodes CASSLNSDTQYF. The gene calls are TRBV7-9 and TRBJ2-3; D uncertain. CDR1 SEHNR and CDR2 FQNEAQ come from the germline V gene (reference sequence). The CDR3 runs 12 residues. V was trimmed by 2 bases and J by 4 bases, leaving 4 bases between them.

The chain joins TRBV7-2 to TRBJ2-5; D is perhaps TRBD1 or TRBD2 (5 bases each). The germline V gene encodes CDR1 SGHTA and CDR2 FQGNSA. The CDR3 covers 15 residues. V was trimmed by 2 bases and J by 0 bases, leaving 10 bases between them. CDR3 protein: CASSLSGTYQETQYF. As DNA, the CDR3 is TGTGCCAGCAGCTTATCCGGGACGTACCAAGAGACCCAGTACTTC.

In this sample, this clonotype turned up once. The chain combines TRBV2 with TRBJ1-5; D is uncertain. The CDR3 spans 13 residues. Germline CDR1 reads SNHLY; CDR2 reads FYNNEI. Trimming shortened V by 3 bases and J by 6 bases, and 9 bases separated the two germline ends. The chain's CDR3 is CASSDGGPQPQHF. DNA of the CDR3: TGTGCCAGCAGTGATGGCGGACCTCAGCCCCAGCATTTT.

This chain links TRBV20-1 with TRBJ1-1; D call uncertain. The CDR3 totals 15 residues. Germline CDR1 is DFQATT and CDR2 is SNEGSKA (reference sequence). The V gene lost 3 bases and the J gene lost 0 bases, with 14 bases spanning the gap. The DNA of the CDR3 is TGCAGTGCTAGGTTAACGAACAGCATGAACACTGAAGCTTTCTTT. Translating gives CSARLTNSMNTEAFF.

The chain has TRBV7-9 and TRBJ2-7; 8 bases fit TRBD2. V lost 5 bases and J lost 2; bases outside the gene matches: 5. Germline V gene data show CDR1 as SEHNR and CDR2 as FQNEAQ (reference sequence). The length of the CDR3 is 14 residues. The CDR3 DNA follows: TGTGCCAGCAGCGCTAGCGGGTCTACCTACGAGCAGTACTTC. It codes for CASSASGSTYEQYF.